The entry below gives a single T cell receptor beta chain sequence along with its context. Its antigen is not known. The record originates from a study of T cell responses to AZD1222 COVID-19 vaccine. Findings and caveats of the study: Among AZD1222 vaccinees, only 5 to 7 were seropositive at baseline. Two AZD1222 administrations were followed by greater Spike-specific TCR breadth and depth.

In germline, CDR1 is SGHTA, CDR2 FQGNSA. Trimming took 5 bases from V and 1 from J, leaving 9 bases between them. The CDR3 spans 15 residues. Using immunoSEQ multiplex PCR, the repertoire was profiled, and TCRdb retains in-frame clones only, with some absent. Counted here are around 100,000 clones, under 95% occurring once; the ten biggest clones make up 1% to 1.5%. The chain employs TRBV7-2 and TRBJ2-6; D remains unclear. Sequenced here: peripheral blood, sampled on day 0 of AZD1222 vaccination. This receptor was identified in an adult in good health. CDR3 DNA sequence: TGTGCCAGCAGCCGTGTCGCATCTGGGGCCAACGTCCTGACTTTC. Residues: CASSRVASGANVLTF.